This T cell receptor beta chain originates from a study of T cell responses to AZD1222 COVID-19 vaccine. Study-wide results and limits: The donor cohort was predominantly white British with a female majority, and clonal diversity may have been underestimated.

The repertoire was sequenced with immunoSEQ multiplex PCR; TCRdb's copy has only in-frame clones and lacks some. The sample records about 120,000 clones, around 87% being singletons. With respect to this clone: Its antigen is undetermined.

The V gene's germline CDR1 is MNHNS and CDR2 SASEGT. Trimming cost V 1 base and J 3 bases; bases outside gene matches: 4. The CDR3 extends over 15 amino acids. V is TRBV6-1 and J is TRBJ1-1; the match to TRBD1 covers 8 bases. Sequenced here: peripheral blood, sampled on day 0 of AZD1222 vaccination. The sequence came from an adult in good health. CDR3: CASSEVPGGYTEAFF. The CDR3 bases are TGTGCCAGCAGTGAAGTCCCAGGGGGCTACACTGAAGCTTTCTTT.